The 27 T cell receptor beta chains given below trace back to one sample, sequenced in a study of a mutant IDH1 vaccine in newly diagnosed glioma. Sequencing used immunoSEQ multiplex PCR; TCRdb keeps in-frame clones, though not all of them. Here the sample spans about 31,000 clones, roughly 80% being singletons. Time point denoted: week 35, safety follow-up. Mutant IDH1 20-mer peptide, at 300 ug, made up each vaccine dose, with topical imiquimod. Antigens of these TCRs are unknown. The specimen was PBMCs, collected from a glioma patient whose treatment included an IDH1 peptide vaccine. The source is a man aged 30 to 45 with glioma.

The chain joins TRBV18 to TRBJ2-7; D is possibly TRBD1 (5 bases). The CDR3 sequence is 13 residues long. Trimming shortened V by 0 bases and J by 2 bases, and 5 bases separated the two germline ends. Germline-derived CDR1 and CDR2 are KGHSH and LQKENI. CDR3 bases: TGTGCCAGCTCACCACCGGGGCCCTACGAGCAGTACTTC. Translating gives CASSPPGPYEQYF.

This clone was detected once. V gene TRBV5-5 combines with J gene TRBJ2-3; 14 bases align to TRBD2. Germline V CDR1 and CDR2: SGHKS, YYEKEE (reference sequence). After removal of 5 bases from V and 10 bases from J, the junction contained 6 bases not matched to a gene. CDR3 length: 14 residues. CDR3 DNA: TGTGCCAGCAGTTCCGGACTAGCGGGAGGCGCGCAGTATTTT. It yields the protein CASSSGLAGGAQYF.

CDR3 sequence: CASSPWGGYTF. The CDR3 DNA sequence: TGTGCCAGCAGCCCCTGGGGGGGCTACACCTTC. The V gene is TRBV9, the J gene TRBJ1-2, with D perhaps TRBD1 (5 bases). This CDR3 is 11 amino acids long. V shed 4 bases and J shed 8 bases, with 9 bases lying between them. Germline CDR1 is SGDLS and CDR2 is YYNGEE.

CDR3 in amino acids: CASSEEAGGTQPQHF. The CDR3 nucleotides read TGTGCCAGCAGTGAAGAGGCAGGGGGCACTCAGCCCCAGCATTTT. J is TRBJ1-5 and V is TRBV6-4; TRBD1 matches 8 bases. The CDR3 contains 15 residues. In germline, CDR1 is MRHNA, CDR2 SNTAGT. Germline trimming cut 3 bases from V and 6 bases from J; bases unmatched to any gene: 7.

The J gene is TRBJ2-3, the V gene TRBV6-5, with D unresolved. The CDR3 covers 13 residues. Germline CDR1 reads MNHEY; CDR2 reads SVGAGI. Trimming removed 6 bases from V and 2 bases from J, with 9 bases in between. CDR3 residues: CASSIGNTDTQYF. The CDR3 DNA reads as TGTGCCAGCAGCATAGGAAACACAGATACGCAGTATTTT.

V is TRBV19 and J is TRBJ1-2; the D gene is possibly TRBD1 (6 bases). CDR3 length: 15 amino acids. Looked up from germline, CDR1 is LNHDA and CDR2 is SQIVND (reference sequence). The V and J ends lost 7 bases and 2 bases respectively, with 17 bases between them. CDR3 protein: CASIGTSVLNYGYTF. In DNA form, the CDR3 reads TGTGCCAGTATCGGGACAAGCGTACTCAACTATGGCTACACCTTC.

The V call is TRBV14, the J call TRBJ1-5, with D possibly TRBD1 on 5 matching bases. The CDR3 consists of 20 residues. Trimming cost V 0 bases and J 2 bases, with 23 bases left between them. CDR1 SGHDN and CDR2 FVKESK come from the germline V gene. In nucleotides, the CDR3 is TGTGCCAGCAGCCAAGATCAGTGGGGGGGGAGGGACTTTGGCAATCAGCCCCAGCATTTT. Its translation: CASSQDQWGGRDFGNQPQHF.

This chain uses TRBV10-3 with TRBJ1-2, with D perhaps matching TRBD1 (6 bases). V was cut by 6 bases and J by 3 bases, with 14 bases left in between. From germline, CDR1 is ENHRY and CDR2 SYGVKD. The CDR3 has 14 amino acids. CDR3 bases: TGTGCCATCAGCTCGGACAGACCCGACTATGGCTACACCTTC. Translated: CAISSDRPDYGYTF.

V usage is TRBV29-1 and J usage is TRBJ1-2, with 9 bases that match TRBD1. Germline values: CDR1 SQVTM, CDR2 ANQGSEA. V gave up 4 bases and J gave up 8 bases; unmatched junction bases: 14. CDR3 size: 15 residues. Written as DNA, the CDR3 is TGCAGCGTTGTCCCCTACAACAGGGGGCCGAAAGGCTACACCTTC. Translating it yields CSVVPYNRGPKGYTF.

This clone was seen a handful of times. V gene TRBV6-1 combines with J gene TRBJ1-1, with 10 bases matching TRBD1. There are 13 residues in the CDR3. Germline V gene data show CDR1 as MNHNS and CDR2 as SASEGT. The CDR3 loop is CVISGDRGAEAFF. The CDR3, as DNA: TGTGTCATTTCCGGGGACAGGGGAGCCGAAGCTTTCTTT.

V usage is TRBV7-6 and J usage is TRBJ1-5, with unresolved D. With 1 base removed from V and 6 bases from J, the gap between germline ends came to 7 bases. Germline lookup yields CDR1 SGHVS and CDR2 FNYEAQ. The CDR3 is 13 residues long. The DNA for the CDR3 is TGTGCCAGCAGCTTAGAAAAGGGTCAGCCCCAGCATTTT. This sequence encodes CASSLEKGQPQHF.

The gene calls are TRBV5-1 and TRBJ1-2, with D possibly TRBD1 on 5 matching bases. CDR1 and CDR2 (germline): SGHRS, YFSETQ. V lost 2 bases and J lost 5, with 16 bases in between. The CDR3 is 15 residues long. In nucleotides, the CDR3 is TGCGCCAGCAGCTTCGACAGTCTCGGGGGTTATGGCTACACCTTC. This gives the protein CASSFDSLGGYGYTF. The full variable domain, with the rest looked up from reference TRBV5-1 and TRBJ1-2, is KAGVTQTPRYLIKTRGQQVTLSCSPISGHRSVSWYQQTPGQGLQFLFEYFSETQRNKGNFPGRFSGRQFSNSRSEMNVSTLELGDSALYLCASSFDSLGGYGYTFGSGTRLTVV.

The chain links TRBV25-1 to TRBJ2-3; D is unclear. In germline, CDR1 is MGHDK, CDR2 SYGVNS. This CDR3 is built from 12 residues. Deletions cut 8 bases from V and 4 bases from J, with 10 bases between. CDR3 in DNA: TGTGCCAGCCGTTCATCCCCAGATACGCAGTATTTT. It yields the protein CASRSSPDTQYF.

V is TRBV19 and J is TRBJ2-4; D perhaps matches TRBD1 (5 bases). There are 14 residues in the CDR3. Trimming removed 6 bases at V and 1 base at J, with 10 bases between. Germline V gene sequence: CDR1 LNHDA, CDR2 SQIVND (reference sequence). The CDR3 loop is CASSLGAAKNIQYF. In nucleotides, the CDR3 is TGTGCCAGTAGCCTAGGGGCGGCCAAAAACATTCAGTACTTC.

In its sample, this clone was seen a few times. The chain links TRBV7-9 to TRBJ2-7; 9 bases fit TRBD1. Germline lookup yields CDR1 SEHNR and CDR2 FQNEAQ (reference sequence). Unmatched junction bases numbered 8, after V lost 4 bases and J lost 4 bases. The CDR3 length is 15 residues. The CDR3 protein is CASSWGRDRVYEQYF. The CDR3 DNA reads as TGTGCCAGCAGCTGGGGCCGGGACAGGGTTTACGAGCAGTACTTC.

The V call is TRBV7-9, the J call TRBJ2-7; 9 nucleotides agree with TRBD1. V shed 4 bases and J 3 bases; nucleotides not matched to a gene: 10. Germline V gives CDR1 SEHNR, CDR2 FQNEAQ (reference sequence). The CDR3 covers 16 residues. The CDR3 bases are TGTGCCAGCAGCTCAGCCTCCGGGACAGGGAACTACGAGCAGTACTTC. This codes for CASSSASGTGNYEQYF.

This chain uses TRBV5-6 with TRBJ2-7; 7 bases are shared with TRBD1. The CDR3 length is 16 residues. The ends lost 5 bases at V and 6 bases at J; junction bases unmatched: 17. Germline V gene data show CDR1 as SGHDT and CDR2 as YYEEEE. CDR3 in amino acids: CASRNSLPMTGTEQYF. DNA of the CDR3: TGTGCCAGCAGAAACTCCCTCCCAATGACAGGGACCGAGCAGTACTTC.

The V call is TRBV5-6, the J call TRBJ1-1; D gene unclear. There are 11 residues in the CDR3. Germline-derived CDR1 and CDR2 are SGHDT and YYEEEE. The V gene lost 0 bases and the J gene lost 7 bases, with 4 bases spanning the gap. In DNA form, the CDR3 reads TGTGCCAGCAGCTTGGGGAGTGAAGCTTTCTTT. It yields the protein CASSLGSEAFF.

This chain links TRBV2 with TRBJ1-5; 8 bases match TRBD1. Germline CDR1 and CDR2: SNHLY and FYNNEI. The CDR3 consists of 16 residues. With V trimmed by 4 bases and J by 9 bases, 14 bases remained unmatched. The CDR3 nucleotides read TGTGCCAGCAGTGGTACAGGACAGGGTTCAAGGGGGCCCCAGCATTTT. It encodes CASSGTGQGSRGPQHF.

The rearrangement links TRBV4-1 to TRBJ1-2; D might be TRBD1 (5 bases). The CDR3 consists of 17 residues. The V and J ends lost 3 bases and 2 bases respectively, with 19 bases between them. The germline V gene encodes CDR1 MGHRA and CDR2 YSYEKL. The CDR3 DNA reads TGCGCCAGCAGCCAGGGCCCGCGGCAGGGTATGAACTATGGCTACACCTTC. Its protein is CASSQGPRQGMNYGYTF.

The chain is built from TRBV5-6 and TRBJ2-2; D is unresolved. V lost 3 bases and J lost 7, with 10 bases in between. Germline CDR1 is SGHDT and CDR2 is YYEEEE. The CDR3 sequence is 13 residues long. CDR3 protein: CASSSGQVGELFF. The CDR3 DNA reads as TGTGCCAGCAGCTCCGGCCAAGTCGGGGAGCTGTTTTTT.

This clone was counted between two and nine times. This chain uses TRBV29-1 with TRBJ1-4; D gene ambiguous. Trimming removed 7 bases at V and 6 bases at J, with 15 bases between. This CDR3 contains 13 residues. CDR1 and CDR2 from the germline V gene are SQVTM and ANQGSEA. CDR3 bases: TGCAGCGCCGGAGACTCGCTTTATGAAAAACTGTTTTTT. Translated: CSAGDSLYEKLFF.

V gene TRBV4-1 combines with J gene TRBJ2-5; the match to TRBD2 covers 12 bases. Germline loops: CDR1 MGHRA, CDR2 YSYEKL. Trimming removed 1 base from V and 2 bases from J; junction bases left unmatched: 2. The CDR3 sequence is 16 residues long. CDR3 residues: CASSQALAGGQETQYF. CDR3 coding DNA: TGCGCCAGCAGCCAAGCGCTAGCGGGAGGGCAAGAGACCCAGTACTTC.

This chain joins TRBV6-5 and TRBJ1-2; 7 bases map to TRBD1. Germline CDR1 is MNHEY and CDR2 is SVGAGI. CDR3 length equals 13 residues. Trimming at V came to 6 bases and at J to 3 bases, leaving 4 bases not matched to a gene. DNA of the CDR3: TGTGCCAGCAGCCTTGACAGGGACTATGGCTACACCTTC. It is translated as CASSLDRDYGYTF.

CDR3 sequence: CASSLRGQGDGYTF. The CDR3 region has the DNA TGTGCCAGCAGTTTAAGGGGACAGGGGGACGGCTACACCTTC. The chain links TRBV27 to TRBJ1-2, with 11 bases lining up with TRBD1. The germline gives CDR1 MNHEY, CDR2 SMNVEV (reference sequence). The V and J ends lost 2 bases and 8 bases, in that order; junction bases with no gene match: 4. The CDR3 has 14 amino acids.

The chain employs TRBV18 and TRBJ2-3, with unresolved D. Germline lookup yields CDR1 KGHSH and CDR2 LQKENI. This CDR3 has 15 amino acids. The V end was cut by 3 bases, the J end by 0 bases, with 10 bases between. The CDR3 protein is CASSPPPTSTDTQYF. In DNA form, the CDR3 reads TGTGCCAGCTCACCTCCACCCACTAGCACAGATACGCAGTATTTT.

This sequence joins TRBV30 and TRBJ1-4; 12 bases match TRBD1. Germline CDR1 GTSNPN, CDR2 SVGIG (reference sequence). The CDR3 totals 15 residues. Trimming at V came to 1 base and at J to 8 bases, leaving 5 bases not matched to a gene. The CDR3 coding sequence is TGTGCCTGGAGTGGGGGACAGGGGGCTTGGGAAAAACTGTTTTTT. Encoded protein: CAWSGGQGAWEKLFF.